This T cell receptor beta chain comes out of a study of breast tumors, draining lymph nodes, adjacent tissues. Each CDR3 protein gets one entry after TCRdb re-called the multiplex PCR reads with MiXCR. The sample lists about 300,000 distinct CDR3 sequences, 30% to 35% seen once, with 0.85% to 1.2% in the top ten. Overall study results and limits: The lymph node origin of tumor T cells was framed as consistent with a hypothesis, not demonstrated. Data fit most tumor T cells coming from lymph node, expanding in tumor. Tumor TCR diversity was below lymph nodes but above nontumor tissue.

A few counts support this clonotype. Antigen: not known. This may arise from a read error, as a much more abundant clone is one base away. Germline CDR1 and CDR2: SEHNR and FQNEAQ (reference sequence). The CDR3 is made up of 15 amino acids. Axillary draining lymph nodes of breast cancer patients supplied the node samples. V usage is TRBV7-9 and J usage is TRBJ1-2, with no clear D. What was sequenced was axillary lymph node tissue. The TCR was taken from a female donor with breast cancer. Some clones in this sample may be carry-over from other donors' samples. CDR3 region: CASSLESNGNYGYPF. The CDR3 region has the DNA TGTGCCAGCAGCTTAGAGTCCAACGGTAACTATGGCTACCCCTTC.